These 24 T cell receptor beta chains were sequenced from one sample in a study of technical replicates of blood from several donors. The table came from immunoSEQ multiplex PCR; TCRdb's copy has only in-frame clones and leaves some out. Of around 61,000 clones in the sample, 70% to 90% are singletons; the top ten hold around 5.1%. Material: PBMCs. Source of these receptors: a human donor in good health. Some clones in this sample may be carry-over from other donors' samples.

The chain recombines TRBV19 with TRBJ1-5, with no clear D. The CDR3 has 15 residues. V was pared by 6 bases and J by 3 bases, with 15 bases between. Germline V gene sequence: CDR1 LNHDA, CDR2 SQIVND (reference sequence). In DNA, the CDR3 is TGTGCCAGTAGCCGCGCCCCGCGGCCCAATCAGCCCCAGCATTTT. Its translation: CASSRAPRPNQPQHF. The full variable domain, with the rest looked up from reference TRBV19 and TRBJ1-5, is DGGITQSPKYLFRKEGQNVTLSCEQNLNHDAMYWYRQDPGQGLRLIYYSQIVNDFQKGDIAEGYSVSREKKESFPLTVTSAQKNPTAFYLCASSRAPRPNQPQHFGDGTRLSIL.

V is TRBV4-3 and J is TRBJ2-7; TRBD2 agrees at 9 bases. Germline CDR1 is LGHNA and CDR2 is YSLEER. The junction had 5 bases not matched to a gene; V was cut back by 0 bases and J by 5 bases. The CDR3 runs 15 residues. CDR3 residues: CASSQDSSGVHEQYF. DNA for the CDR3: TGCGCCAGCAGCCAAGATTCTAGCGGGGTCCACGAGCAGTACTTC.

This clone was counted between two and nine times. V gene TRBV6-6 combines with J gene TRBJ2-1, with 10 bases aligning to TRBD2. The CDR3 length is 15 residues. V shed 7 bases, J shed 7 bases, and the junction held 10 bases outside the gene matches. Germline CDR1 MNHNY, CDR2 SVGAGI (reference sequence). CDR3 residues: CASTGGTSGTNEQFF. In DNA, the CDR3 is TGTGCCAGCACCGGGGGTACTAGCGGGACTAATGAGCAGTTCTTC.

This chain connects TRBV9 to TRBJ2-1, with D possibly being TRBD2 (8 bases). CDR1 and CDR2 from the germline V gene are SGDLS and YYNGEE. V dropped 0 bases and J dropped 9 bases, with 19 bases sitting between them. This CDR3 comprises 16 residues. CDR3 protein: CASSVGGTAGVSEQFF. The CDR3 nucleotides read TGTGCCAGCAGCGTAGGCGGGACAGCGGGGGTAAGTGAGCAGTTCTTC.

The genes are TRBV18 and TRBJ2-3, with unresolved D. Trimming took off 3 bases at V and 5 bases at J, with 9 bases between the two ends. Germline loops: CDR1 KGHSH, CDR2 LQKENI. The length of the CDR3 is 13 residues. The CDR3 reads CASSPSIGDTQYF. In DNA, the CDR3 is TGTGCCAGCTCACCCTCCATCGGAGATACGCAGTATTTT. The whole variable domain, filled in from reference TRBV18 and TRBJ2-3, reads NAGVMQNPRHLVRRRGQEARLRCSPMKGHSHVYWYRQLPEEGLKFMVYLQKENIIDESGMPKERFSAEFPKEGPSILRIQQVVRGDSAAYFCASSPSIGDTQYFGPGTRLTVL.

The chain combines TRBV6-1 with TRBJ1-2; the D gene is possibly TRBD1 (5 bases). The germline V gene encodes CDR1 MNHNS and CDR2 SASEGT. This CDR3 contains 14 residues. V was clipped by 1 base and J by 4 bases, with 10 bases between them. In DNA form, the CDR3 reads TGTGCCAGCAGTGAAGGAAGAAGGGGCTATGGCTACACCTTC. This sequence encodes CASSEGRRGYGYTF.

CDR3 bases: TGTGCCAGCAGCTCTACTACTGGGACAAGCACAGATACGCAGTATTTT. Protein product: CASSSTTGTSTDTQYF. J is TRBJ2-3 and V is TRBV28, with a weak D call TRBD1 (6 bases). The CDR3 is 16 residues long. Trimming stripped 6 bases from V and 0 bases from J, with 16 bases between. Germline CDR1 MDHEN, CDR2 SYDVKM.

The chain employs TRBV5-4 and TRBJ2-2, with a tentative D call TRBD1 (6 bases). The CDR3 sequence is 14 residues long. Germline lookup yields CDR1 SGHNT and CDR2 YYREEE (reference sequence). The ends were cut back, 4 bases at V and 8 bases at J, with 15 bases in the middle. The CDR3 spells CASSGRDMRGELFF. For the CDR3, the DNA is TGTGCCAGCAGCGGACGGGACATGCGGGGGGAGCTGTTTTTT.

The chain links TRBV7-2 to TRBJ2-7, with 7 bases aligning to TRBD2. The CDR3 is 15 amino acids. Germline trimming cut 5 bases from V and 2 bases from J; bases unmatched to any gene: 9. The germline gives CDR1 SGHTA, CDR2 FQGNSA. The DNA of the CDR3 is TGTGCCAGCAGCACATCTAGCGGTCCTACCTACGAGCAGTACTTC. It specifies CASSTSSGPTYEQYF.

The rearrangement joins TRBV7-3 to TRBJ2-1; 7 bases line up with TRBD2. The CDR3 extends over 14 amino acids. V lost 2 bases, J lost 8 bases, and 6 bases stayed unmatched. Germline V lookup: CDR1 SGHTA, CDR2 FQGTGA. In nucleotides, the CDR3 is TGTGCCAGCAGCTTAGGCGGGAGTAAGGATGAGCAGTTCTTC. It is translated as CASSLGGSKDEQFF.

The V and J genes are TRBV7-6 and TRBJ1-5, with D perhaps TRBD1 (6 bases). CDR1 is SGHVS and CDR2 is FNYEAQ in the germline V gene. The CDR3 contains 16 residues. V was clipped by 1 base and J by 3 bases, with 13 bases between them. DNA for the CDR3: TGTGCCAGCAGCTTAGGGCCGAGGGGGAACAATCAGCCCCAGCATTTT. Residues: CASSLGPRGNNQPQHF.

This sequence joins TRBV27 and TRBJ2-2, with a weak D call TRBD1 (6 bases). V lost 6 bases and J lost 8, with 19 bases in between. The CDR3 length is 15 residues. Germline CDR1 MNHEY, CDR2 SMNVEV (reference sequence). In DNA, the CDR3 is TGTGCCAGCAGCCGCCTCACAGGGATACGGGGGGAGCTGTTTTTT. Translation gives CASSRLTGIRGELFF.

The chain combines TRBV7-9 with TRBJ2-3, with TRBD2 identical over 8 bases. V was clipped by 1 base and J by 5 bases; unmatched bases: 8. The CDR3 is made up of 16 amino acids. The germline V gene encodes CDR1 SEHNR and CDR2 FQNEAQ (reference sequence). The CDR3 sequence is CASSLVTGGPGDTQYF. For the CDR3, the DNA is TGTGCCAGCAGCTTAGTTACGGGAGGGCCAGGAGATACGCAGTATTTT.

The chain carries TRBV18 and TRBJ2-1, with 8 bases lining up with TRBD1. After removal of 6 bases from V and 5 bases from J, the junction contained 9 bases not matched to a gene. CDR3 size: 15 residues. Germline V gene lookup returns CDR1 KGHSH and CDR2 LQKENI. The CDR3 loop reads CASSHLRDRNNEQFF. DNA of the CDR3: TGTGCCAGCTCCCATCTCCGGGACAGGAACAATGAGCAGTTCTTC.

This clone came up once. The CDR3 here is CATSRGLAGASYNEQFF. CDR3 DNA: TGTGCCACCAGCAGAGGACTAGCGGGGGCCTCCTACAATGAGCAGTTCTTC. J is TRBJ2-1 and V is TRBV15, with 12 bases aligning to TRBD2. CDR1 is LNHNV and CDR2 is YYDKDF in the germline V gene (reference sequence). The CDR3 contains 17 residues. V lost 1 base to trimming and J lost 0 bases; unmatched junction nucleotides: 1.

The genes are TRBV7-2 and TRBJ2-7; 10 bases are shared with TRBD2. The length of the CDR3 is 15 residues. Per germline, CDR1 SGHTA and CDR2 FQGNSA. V shed 5 bases, J shed 5 bases, and the junction held 9 bases outside the gene matches. In nucleotides, the CDR3 is TGTGCCAGCAGCCTGACTAGCGGGCCCACCCACGAGCAGTACTTC. Translated, it gives CASSLTSGPTHEQYF.

This chain uses TRBV5-1 with TRBJ2-1; 10 nucleotides agree with TRBD2. The CDR3 is 17 amino acids. Per germline, CDR1 SGHRS and CDR2 YFSETQ. Losses at the gene ends were 0 bases for V and 6 bases for J; bases not matched to a gene: 9. The CDR3 DNA follows: TGCGCCAGCAGCTTGGGGTCCGGACTAGCGGCTTCCAATGAGCAGTTCTTC. It yields the protein CASSLGSGLAASNEQFF. The full variable domain, with the rest looked up from reference TRBV5-1 and TRBJ2-1, is KAGVTQTPRYLIKTRGQQVTLSCSPISGHRSVSWYQQTPGQGLQFLFEYFSETQRNKGNFPGRFSGRQFSNSRSEMNVSTLELGDSALYLCASSLGSGLAASNEQFFGPGTRLTVL.

The chain employs TRBV18 and TRBJ2-2; D might be TRBD2 (6 bases). V lost 2 bases to trimming and J lost 7 bases, with 8 bases between them. The CDR3 consists of 13 residues. The germline V gene encodes CDR1 KGHSH and CDR2 LQKENI. The CDR3 nucleotides are TGTGCCAGCTCACCAGGGGAGGTCGGGGAGCTGTTTTTT. Translated, it gives CASSPGEVGELFF. The whole variable domain, filled in from reference TRBV18 and TRBJ2-2, reads NAGVMQNPRHLVRRRGQEARLRCSPMKGHSHVYWYRQLPEEGLKFMVYLQKENIIDESGMPKERFSAEFPKEGPSILRIQQVVRGDSAAYFCASSPGEVGELFFGEGSRLTVL.

The CDR3 reads CASSLGVTDTQYF. The CDR3 region has the DNA TGTGCCAGCAGCCTGGGAGTCACAGATACGCAGTATTTT. The gene calls are TRBV7-3 and TRBJ2-3; weak D call: TRBD2 (5 bases). V lost 5 bases to trimming and J lost 2 bases, with 8 bases between them. The CDR3 sequence is 13 residues long. CDR1 and CDR2 (germline): SGHTA, FQGTGA.

This chain connects TRBV7-2 to TRBJ1-1, with TRBD1 as a possible D gene (6 bases). CDR1 and CDR2 (germline): SGHTA, FQGNSA. This CDR3 has 16 amino acids. V dropped 1 base and J dropped 6 bases, with 18 bases sitting between them. The CDR3 sequence is CASSLGPGPQGSEAFF. The CDR3 bases are TGTGCCAGCAGCTTAGGTCCAGGGCCCCAGGGGTCTGAAGCTTTCTTT.

This rearrangement joins TRBV4-3 to TRBJ2-1; 7 nucleotides align to TRBD2. The junction had 2 bases not matched to a gene; V was cut back by 0 bases and J by 3 bases. This CDR3 is built from 15 residues. Germline assignment: CDR1 LGHNA and CDR2 YSLEER. CDR3 nucleotide sequence: TGCGCCAGCAGCCAAGAGGGCGGGAGCTACAATGAGCAGTTCTTC. Amino acids: CASSQEGGSYNEQFF.

The V gene is TRBV5-1, the J gene TRBJ1-1; the match to TRBD1 covers 9 bases. Germline CDR1 is SGHRS and CDR2 is YFSETQ. Unmatched junction bases numbered 4, after V lost 6 bases and J lost 4 bases. The length of the CDR3 is 13 residues. The CDR3 DNA reads TGCGCCAGCACTACGGACAGGGGCACTGAAGCTTTCTTT. It specifies CASTTDRGTEAFF.

The chain joins TRBV7-8 to TRBJ1-6; D unclear. Trimming took off 1 base at V and 9 bases at J, with 16 bases between the two ends. This CDR3 has 16 residues. Germline values: CDR1 SGHVS, CDR2 FQNEAQ. This CDR3 reads CASSLDNRELRSPLHF. CDR3 DNA sequence: TGTGCCAGCAGCTTAGATAACCGGGAATTACGTTCACCCCTCCACTTT.

V is TRBV5-8 and J is TRBJ2-3, with TRBD2 identical over 12 bases. V trimming: 4 bases; J trimming: 7 bases; junction bases outside the gene matches: 7. The CDR3 consists of 15 residues. Germline CDR1 is SGHTS and CDR2 is YDEGEE. The chain's CDR3 is CASSKGLAGSNTQYF. The DNA of the CDR3 is TGTGCCAGCAGCAAAGGACTAGCGGGATCCAATACGCAGTATTTT.